The T cell receptor beta chain under discussion was sequenced for a study of CD8+ T cells in alopecia areata. Across the study: Those treated were given oral tofacitinib at 5 to 10 mg twice daily. Whole-study findings and limits: Many of the expanded lesional clones endured in scalp and blood while on tofacitinib.

As to treatment: oral pan-JAK inhibitor, 5-10 mg twice daily. Extracted RNA was reverse transcribed, and the resulting cDNA served as sequencing template. The repertoire was sequenced with immunoSEQ multiplex PCR; TCRdb's copy has only in-frame clones and lacks some. The sample has 130,000 to 150,000 clones, roughly four fifths seen once. As regards this clone: Its antigen is undetermined.

This TCR was sampled from a human donor with alopecia areata. Material: CD8+ T cells sorted from blood, obtained at week 4, from a patient treated with tofacitinib.

The CDR3 coding sequence is TGCGCCAGCAGCCCCGGTGTGGTCGATAACAATGAGCAGTTCTTC. Its translation is CASSPGVVDNNEQFF. The J gene is TRBJ2-1, the V gene TRBV4-3; unclear D gene. Trimming left V 4 bases short and J 5 bases short, with 15 bases between. Germline V gives CDR1 LGHNA, CDR2 YSLEER. This CDR3 contains 15 residues.